The 25 T cell receptor beta chains presented below share a single source sample, sequenced in a study of blood T cell repertoires in COVID-19. TCRdb keeps only in-frame clones here, not all; method: immunoSEQ multiplex PCR. The data contain about 80,000 clones, roughly three quarters of them singletons. The specimen was peripheral blood. These receptors were obtained from a man in his 70s with active or convalescent COVID-19.

This sequence joins TRBV28 and TRBJ2-2, with 8 positions matching TRBD2. From germline, CDR1 is MDHEN and CDR2 SYDVKM. The CDR3 has 16 residues. With V trimmed by 4 bases and J by 5 bases, 9 bases remained unmatched. The CDR3 nucleotides read TGTGCCAGCAGTTCTCCCGGGACTAGGTGGACCGGGGAGCTGTTTTTT. Its protein is CASSSPGTRWTGELFF.

J is TRBJ1-6 and V is TRBV6-5; no reliable D call. Germline V gene data show CDR1 as MNHEY and CDR2 as SVGAGI. The CDR3 covers 14 residues. V lost 6 bases and J 5 bases, leaving 11 bases between the germline ends. CDR3 coding DNA: TGTGCCAGCAGAACGTTACTAAATAATTCACCCCTCCACTTT. Translating it yields CASRTLLNNSPLHF.

The table lists this clone with a few counts. The chain recombines TRBV6-5 with TRBJ1-4; D is perhaps TRBD1 (5 bases). Trimming removed 7 bases at V and 8 bases at J, with 14 bases between. The germline V gene has CDR1 MNHEY and CDR2 SVGAGI. The length of the CDR3 is 13 residues. The CDR3 protein is CASTRGLGEKLFF. The CDR3 nucleotides are TGTGCCAGCACAAGGGGACTCGGAGAAAAACTGTTTTTT.

The chain links TRBV16 to TRBJ1-2; D perhaps matches TRBD1 (6 bases). The CDR3 loop spans 12 amino acids. V was pared by 8 bases and J by 4 bases, with 11 bases between. Germline loops: CDR1 KGHSY, CDR2 FQNENV. This CDR3 is CASGQTPYGYTF. The CDR3 DNA follows: TGTGCCAGCGGACAGACTCCCTATGGCTACACCTTC.

The chain joins TRBV7-3 to TRBJ2-3, with a tentative D call TRBD2 (6 bases). The V end was cut by 0 bases, the J end by 2 bases, with 9 bases between. The CDR3 loop spans 15 amino acids. Germline-derived CDR1 and CDR2 are SGHTA and FQGTGA. CDR3 DNA: TGTGCCAGCAGCTTAACTAGCGGAAACACAGATACGCAGTATTTT. Translated, it gives CASSLTSGNTDTQYF.

For the CDR3, the DNA is TGTGCCAGCAGCTTCACCGCCCGGGATACGCAGTATTTT. This codes for CASSFTARDTQYF. The chain carries TRBV13 and TRBJ2-3, with D hard to call. The germline V gene encodes CDR1 PRHDT and CDR2 FYEKMQ (reference sequence). CDR3 length: 13 amino acids. V was cut by 3 bases and J by 6 bases, with 10 bases left in between.

This clone was counted between two and nine times. This sequence joins TRBV2 and TRBJ1-5; 7 bases agree with TRBD1. This CDR3 region has 15 residues. The J segment lost 5 bases and the V segment lost 3 bases, leaving 7 bases of the junction unmatched. Germline V gene data show CDR1 as SNHLY and CDR2 as FYNNEI. In nucleotides, the CDR3 is TGTGCCAGCAGTGATAGGACAGGAGGGTATCAGCCCCAGCATTTT. This encodes CASSDRTGGYQPQHF.

The chain carries TRBV9 and TRBJ2-1; a weak D match, TRBD2 (6 bases). Between the trimmed V and J ends, which lost 9 bases and 8 bases, there was a span of 24 bases. CDR3 length: 15 amino acids. Germline V gene data show CDR1 as SGDLS and CDR2 as YYNGEE. CDR3 nucleotides: TGTGCCACCTCGCGGGGTCGGATGACGCTCGATGAGCAGTTCTTC. This codes for CATSRGRMTLDEQFF.

This clone was found a few times. V is TRBV24-1 and J is TRBJ1-2; 9 bases line up with TRBD1. Trimming removed 4 bases from V and 8 bases from J; junction bases left unmatched: 4. The CDR3 extends over 13 amino acids. CDR1 and CDR2 from the germline V gene are KGHDR and SFDVKD. The CDR3 loop reads CATSDNGQGGYTF. The DNA of the CDR3 is TGTGCCACCAGTGACAATGGACAGGGGGGCTACACCTTC.

This clone occurred once. The V call is TRBV6-4, the J call TRBJ2-5, with 9 nucleotides matching TRBD2. The J segment lost 3 bases and the V segment lost 5 bases, leaving 7 bases of the junction unmatched. CDR1 and CDR2 from the germline V gene are MRHNA and SNTAGT. The CDR3 covers 15 residues. This CDR3 is CASSPLAGGEETQYF. As DNA, the CDR3 is TGTGCCAGCAGTCCCCTGGCGGGGGGGGAAGAGACCCAGTACTTC.

This chain joins TRBV20-1 and TRBJ2-5, with D possibly TRBD2 on 5 matching bases. Germline V gene data show CDR1 as DFQATT and CDR2 as SNEGSKA (reference sequence). The CDR3 contains 11 residues. Deletions cut 4 bases from V and 10 bases from J, with 13 bases between. This CDR3 reads CSAISPGNQYF. The CDR3, as DNA: TGCAGTGCTATCTCACCGGGGAACCAGTACTTC.

CDR3 bases: TGTGCCAGCAGCCGCAGGGGTGCGGAGACCCAGTACTTC. Its protein product is CASSRRGAETQYF. V usage is TRBV2 and J usage is TRBJ2-5, with D possibly being TRBD1 (6 bases). CDR1 is SNHLY and CDR2 is FYNNEI in the germline V gene. The CDR3 covers 13 residues. V lost 6 bases, J lost 5 bases, and 13 bases lay in between.

The V and J genes are TRBV2 and TRBJ2-3; D perhaps matches TRBD1 (6 bases). Trimming removed 8 bases from V and 3 bases from J, with 12 bases in between. Per the germline V gene, CDR1 is SNHLY and CDR2 is FYNNEI. The CDR3 length is 13 residues. The CDR3 sequence: CASGGRATDTQYF. CDR3 in DNA: TGTGCCAGCGGGGGCCGGGCGACAGATACGCAGTATTTT.

This clone was observed many times. The V call is TRBV19, the J call TRBJ2-5; D possibly corresponds to TRBD1 (7 bases). Germline values: CDR1 LNHDA, CDR2 SQIVND (reference sequence). The CDR3 runs 13 residues. V lost 5 bases, J lost 5 bases, and 12 bases lay in between. The CDR3 DNA is TGTGCCAGTAGTCGCGGGACAGCGGAGACCCAGTACTTC. This translates into CASSRGTAETQYF.

CDR3 region: CAISGQDTYEQYF. CDR3 in DNA: TGTGCCATCAGTGGACAGGATACCTACGAGCAGTACTTC. The chain carries TRBV10-3 and TRBJ2-7, with a weak D call TRBD1 (6 bases). With 4 bases removed from V and 2 bases from J, the gap between germline ends came to 9 bases. CDR3 size: 13 residues. The V gene's germline CDR1 is ENHRY and CDR2 SYGVKD.

The CDR3 DNA reads TGTGCCAGCAGCCCCCTTATACTATCCGGTCACAATGAGCAGTTCTTC. Translated: CASSPLILSGHNEQFF. The J gene is TRBJ2-1, the V gene TRBV5-6; unclear D gene. The germline CDR1 and CDR2 sequences are SGHDT and YYEEEE. The length of the CDR3 is 16 residues. The V end lost 4 bases, the J end lost 5 bases, and 19 bases lay between the germline ends.

The rearrangement joins TRBV11-3 to TRBJ1-6, with D perhaps matching TRBD1 (6 bases). This CDR3 is built from 19 residues. Trimming took 1 base from V and 0 from J, leaving 16 bases between them. From germline, CDR1 is SGHNT and CDR2 YENEEA. The CDR3 DNA is TGTGCCAGCAGCTTAGCAGGGGCCTACTCCAGCTCCTATAATTCACCCCTCCACTTT. Protein sequence: CASSLAGAYSSSYNSPLHF.

This clone showed up just once. The rearrangement uses TRBV9 and TRBJ1-2; TRBD1 aligns across 10 bases. This CDR3 spans 17 amino acids. The V segment lost 2 bases and the J segment 4 bases; nucleotides outside the gene matches: 11. Germline loops: CDR1 SGDLS, CDR2 YYNGEE. This CDR3 is CASSVRDRGWDFYGYTF. CDR3 DNA: TGTGCCAGCAGCGTCCGGGACAGGGGTTGGGATTTCTATGGCTACACCTTC.

The chain recombines TRBV18 with TRBJ1-2; 7 nucleotides match TRBD1. The length of the CDR3 is 16 residues. Germline V gene lookup returns CDR1 KGHSH and CDR2 LQKENI. Trimming at V came to 1 base and at J to 5 bases, leaving 10 bases not matched to a gene. CDR3 region: CASSPQFPGQTYGYTF. Written as DNA, the CDR3 is TGTGCCAGCTCACCACAGTTTCCGGGACAGACTTATGGCTACACCTTC.

This CDR3 reads CASSPLGAHEQFF. The CDR3 DNA sequence: TGTGCCAGCAGTCCCCTGGGGGCCCATGAGCAGTTCTTC. The chain couples TRBV27 to TRBJ2-1; the D gene is possibly TRBD1 (6 bases). The CDR3 runs to 13 residues. V was cut by 5 bases and J by 8 bases, with 13 bases left in between. Germline V gives CDR1 MNHEY, CDR2 SMNVEV (reference sequence).

The chain has TRBV3-1 (or the pseudogene TRBV3-2) and TRBJ2-3, with TRBD2 matching 9 bases. With V trimmed by 6 bases and J by 5 bases, 9 bases remained unmatched. Per the germline V gene, CDR1 is LGHDT and CDR2 is YNNKEL (reference sequence). The CDR3 has 15 residues. CDR3 coding DNA: TGTGCCAGCAGATACCGGACTAGCGAGGGAGATACGCAGTATTTT. It yields the protein CASRYRTSEGDTQYF.

The chain couples TRBV30 to TRBJ1-5; D is perhaps TRBD1 (5 bases). This CDR3 has 15 residues. Trimming removed 3 bases at V and 0 bases at J, with 12 bases between. Germline values: CDR1 GTSNPN, CDR2 SVGIG (reference sequence). The chain's CDR3 is CAWSTTGYSNQPQHF. CDR3 in DNA: TGTGCCTGGAGCACTACAGGTTATAGCAATCAGCCCCAGCATTTT. The whole variable domain, remainder taken from reference TRBV30 and TRBJ1-5, is SQTIHQWPATLVQPVGSPLSLECTVEGTSNPNLYWYRQAAGRGLQLLFYSVGIGQISSEVPQNLSASRPQDRQFILSSKKLLLSDSGFYLCAWSTTGYSNQPQHFGDGTRLSIL.

This CDR3 reads CSVRQGAREQYF. Here the CDR3 DNA reads TGCAGCGTTCGTCAGGGGGCGAGGGAGCAGTACTTC. This chain connects TRBV29-1 to TRBJ2-7; TRBD1 agrees at 8 bases. CDR3 size: 12 residues. The germline V gene encodes CDR1 SQVTM and CDR2 ANQGSEA. Trimming removed 5 bases from V and 7 bases from J; junction bases left unmatched: 7.

The V and J genes are TRBV19 and TRBJ1-2; D is undetermined. The CDR3 totals 16 residues. V lost 7 bases, J lost 0 bases, and 18 bases lay in between. CDR1 is LNHDA and CDR2 is SQIVND in the germline V gene (reference sequence). CDR3 region: CASTLLAAVTNYGYTF. In nucleotides, the CDR3 is TGTGCCAGTACCTTACTCGCGGCAGTTACTAACTATGGCTACACCTTC. Full variable domain (outside the CDR3, taken from reference TRBV19 and TRBJ1-2): DGGITQSPKYLFRKEGQNVTLSCEQNLNHDAMYWYRQDPGQGLRLIYYSQIVNDFQKGDIAEGYSVSREKKESFPLTVTSAQKNPTAFYLCASTLLAAVTNYGYTFGSGTRLTVV.

The V call is TRBV7-3, the J call TRBJ2-1; 10 nucleotides line up with TRBD1. The CDR3 spans 17 residues. CDR1 is SGHTA and CDR2 is FQGTGA in the germline V gene. With 1 base clipped from V and 5 bases from J, the junction kept 8 bases outside the gene matches. This CDR3 reads CASSLNGPGQGNNEQFF. The CDR3 DNA follows: TGTGCCAGCAGCTTAAATGGACCGGGACAGGGGAACAATGAGCAGTTCTTC.